These T cell receptor beta chains were read from a single sample in a study of cytomegalovirus exposure and HLA in healthy donors. Assay used: immunoSEQ multiplex PCR; TCRdb lists only in-frame clones, some missing. The table has about 160,000 clones, 81% seen once. Sequenced sample: PBMCs. The receptor source for this set is a woman aged 50 to 65 in good health and CMV-seronegative. CDR3s include the opening cysteine and the closing phenylalanine or tryptophan. Each record gives: D gene, V gene, J gene, clone size, CDR3 protein, CDR3 DNA. The D gene is left open where the match is weak. A row's size may be missing; if present it is once, few, many or a size class.

>TRBD1|TRBV7-2|TRBJ1-2|-
CASSQSWAGGLYGYTF
TGTGCCAGCAGCCAAAGCTGGGCAGGGGGCCTCTATGGCTACACCTTC
>-|TRBV27|TRBJ2-7|-
CASSPSEASSYEQYF
TGTGCCAGCAGCCCGTCCGAAGCTAGCTCCTACGAGCAGTACTTC
>-|TRBV18|TRBJ2-1|-
CASSPPGGLRIYNEQFF
TGTGCCAGCTCACCACCGGGGGGGCTAAGAATTTACAATGAGCAGTTCTTC
>TRBD2|TRBV10-2|TRBJ2-3|-
CASSESVLAGGTDTQYF
TGCGCCAGCAGTGAGTCGGTCCTAGCGGGGGGGACAGATACGCAGTATTTT
>TRBD1|TRBV18|TRBJ1-1|once
CASFPTGANTEAFF
TGTGCCAGCTTCCCGACAGGGGCGAACACTGAAGCTTTCTTT
>TRBD2|TRBV28|TRBJ2-6|-
CASKTSGSTGANVLTF
TGTGCCAGTAAGACTAGCGGGAGTACTGGGGCCAACGTCCTGACTTTC
>TRBD2|TRBV12-5|TRBJ2-5|-
CASGRGLAGGQETQYF
TGTGCTAGTGGTCGGGGACTAGCGGGGGGGCAAGAGACCCAGTACTTC
>TRBD2|TRBV6-5|TRBJ2-7|-
CASSLRTSGAEQYF
TGTGCCAGCAGCCTTCGGACTAGCGGGGCCGAGCAGTACTTC
>TRBD1|TRBV9|TRBJ2-2|-
CASSVGDRGDTGELFF
TGTGCCAGCAGCGTAGGGGACAGGGGGGACACCGGGGAGCTGTTTTTT
>-|TRBV6-6|TRBJ2-7|-
CASSRERGPYEQYF
TGTGCCAGCAGCCGTGAAAGGGGTCCCTACGAGCAGTACTTC
>-|TRBV28|TRBJ1-3|-
CASSRTASGNTIYF
TGTGCCAGCTCTAGGACTGCCTCTGGAAACACCATATATTTT
>-|TRBV7-2|TRBJ1-5|-
CASSPREGQPQHF
TGTGCCAGCAGCCCACGGGAGGGTCAGCCCCAGCATTTT
>-|TRBV2|TRBJ1-5|few
CASKAGGNNQPQHF
TGTGCCAGCAAGGCCGGCGGGAACAATCAGCCCCAGCATTTT
>TRBD1|TRBV11-2|TRBJ2-3|-
CASTGTGIVDTQYF
TGTGCCAGCACCGGGACAGGGATTGTAGATACGCAGTATTTT
>TRBD1|TRBV23-1|TRBJ1-6|once
CASRGQGISLNSPLHF
TGCGCCAGCAGGGGACAGGGGATTTCTCTTAATTCACCCCTCCACTTT
>TRBD2|TRBV6-4|TRBJ2-3|-
CASRTAGEPTDTQYF
TGTGCCAGCAGGACAGCGGGAGAGCCCACAGATACGCAGTATTTT
>TRBD1|TRBV11-2|TRBJ1-2|-
CASSSLQGAYGYTF
TGTGCCAGCAGCTCATTGCAGGGGGCGTATGGCTACACCTTC
>TRBD2|TRBV27|TRBJ2-5|-
CASSPRTSEETQYF
TGTGCCAGCAGTCCACGGACTAGCGAGGAGACCCAGTACTTC
>-|TRBV28|TRBJ2-2|-
CASSFSRAGELFF
TGTGCCAGCAGTTTCTCCCGGGCCGGGGAGCTGTTTTTT
>TRBD2|TRBV11-3|TRBJ2-5|-
CASSLGGGAQETQYF
TGTGCCAGCAGCCTCGGCGGGGGGGCCCAAGAGACCCAGTACTTC
>TRBD1|TRBV12-5|TRBJ1-5|-
CASGWGQGASQPQHF
TGTGCTAGTGGTTGGGGACAGGGGGCAAGTCAGCCCCAGCATTTT
>TRBD2|TRBV30|TRBJ2-7|-
CAWRAGGPFYEQYF
TGTGCCTGGAGGGCGGGAGGGCCATTCTACGAGCAGTACTTC
>-|TRBV6-5|TRBJ2-3|-
CASSYAGTDTQYF
TGTGCCAGCAGTTACGCAGGGACAGATACGCAGTATTTT
>-|TRBV27|TRBJ2-6|-
CASSLAAGANVLTF
TGTGCCAGCAGTTTAGCGGCGGGGGCCAACGTCCTGACTTTC
>TRBD1|TRBV6-5|TRBJ2-7|-
CASRAGTGGIHEQYF
TGTGCCAGCAGGGCCGGGACAGGGGGCATCCACGAGCAGTACTTC
>TRBD1|TRBV5-4|TRBJ2-1|-
CASSPRDREPNEQFF
TGTGCCAGCAGCCCCCGGGACAGGGAACCCAATGAGCAGTTCTTC
>-|TRBV7-2|TRBJ1-1|once
CASSSGGGVAEAFF
TGTGCCAGCAGCTCCGGCGGGGGTGTTGCTGAAGCTTTCTTT
>-|TRBV2|TRBJ2-7|-
CASSPDKVEQYF
TGTGCCAGCAGTCCCGACAAGGTCGAGCAGTACTTC
>-|TRBV19|TRBJ2-1|-
CASSISASYNEQFF
TGTGCCAGTAGTATCTCAGCGTCCTACAATGAGCAGTTCTTC
>TRBD1|TRBV5-4|TRBJ1-1|-
CASSLQGQGARMGTEAFF
TGTGCCAGCAGCTTACAGGGACAGGGGGCGCGGATGGGCACTGAAGCTTTCTTT
>-|TRBV4-3|TRBJ1-2|few
CASSLEGSGYGYTF
TGCGCCAGCAGCCTTGAAGGTTCAGGGTATGGCTACACCTTC
>TRBD1|TRBV5-1|TRBJ2-1|-
CASSSTGGFYNEQFF
TGCGCCAGCAGCTCTACAGGGGGCTTCTACAATGAGCAGTTCTTC
>-|TRBV9|TRBJ2-2|few
CASTGETGELFF
TGTGCCAGCACGGGGGAGACCGGGGAGCTGTTTTTT
>-|TRBV27|TRBJ2-7|-
CASSQGTGYEQYF
TGTGCCAGCAGTCAGGGCACGGGCTACGAGCAGTACTTC
>TRBD1|TRBV15|TRBJ2-7|once
CATSREGQINYEQYF
TGTGCCACCAGCAGAGAGGGACAGATAAACTACGAGCAGTACTTC
>-|TRBV7-2|TRBJ2-3|-
CASSFEGATDTQYF
TGTGCCAGCAGCTTCGAAGGGGCGACAGATACGCAGTATTTT
>-|TRBV29-1|TRBJ2-7|-
CSVGGTYYEQYF
TGCAGCGTTGGAGGGACATACTACGAGCAGTACTTC
>TRBD1|TRBV27|TRBJ1-2|-
CASSKGTGGRLNYGYTF
TGTGCCAGCAGCAAGGGGACAGGGGGCCGCCTTAACTATGGCTACACCTTC
>-|TRBV5-1|TRBJ1-2|-
CASSLGGGANYGYTF
TGCGCCAGCAGCTTGGGCGGAGGGGCTAACTATGGCTACACCTTC
>TRBD1|TRBV6-5|TRBJ2-7|-
CATQGQGFYEQYF
TGTGCCACCCAGGGACAGGGGTTCTACGAGCAGTACTTC
>-|TRBV19|TRBJ2-7|-
CASSPVGTAYEQYF
TGTGCCAGTAGTCCCGTGGGCACTGCCTACGAGCAGTACTTC
>TRBD2|TRBV7-9|TRBJ2-7|-
CSSSLAPGLAANYEQYF
TGTTCCAGCAGCTTAGCCCCGGGACTAGCGGCGAACTACGAGCAGTACTTC
>-|TRBV6-5|TRBJ1-2|-
CASSSEEPGHGYTF
TGTGCCAGCAGTTCTGAAGAGCCAGGGCATGGCTACACCTTC
>-|TRBV11-1|TRBJ2-7|once
CASSLDPKQGGDEQYF
TGTGCCAGCAGCTTAGATCCGAAACAGGGAGGGGACGAGCAGTACTTC
>-|TRBV2|TRBJ1-2|-
CASSAEGWGANYGYTF
TGTGCCAGCAGTGCGGAGGGGTGGGGGGCTAACTATGGCTACACCTTC
>-|TRBV11-3|TRBJ2-3|once
CASSLTSSTDTQYF
TGTGCCAGCAGCTTGACTAGTAGCACAGATACGCAGTATTTT
>-|TRBV2|TRBJ2-3|once
CASPGRLSSTDTQYF
TGTGCCAGTCCCGGGAGACTAAGTAGCACAGATACGCAGTATTTT
>-|TRBV9|TRBJ2-2|once
CASSVRAGTNTGELFF
TGTGCCAGCAGCGTCAGGGCGGGAACGAACACCGGGGAGCTGTTTTTT
>-|TRBV27|TRBJ2-2|once
CASSRQGGTGELFF
TGTGCCAGCAGTAGACAGGGAGGCACCGGGGAGCTGTTTTTT
>TRBD2|TRBV4-3|TRBJ2-7|-
CASSPTSSGRWKYF
TGCGCCAGCAGCCCCACGTCTAGCGGGAGATGGAAGTACTTC
>TRBD1|TRBV18|TRBJ1-2|-
CASSPPMTGGNGYTF
TGTGCCAGCTCACCACCGATGACAGGGGGTAATGGCTACACCTTC